Presented here are 21 T cell receptor beta chains from one specimen sequenced in a study of cytomegalovirus exposure and HLA in healthy donors. The PCR contained 60 Vbeta and 13 Jbeta primers. The assay was immunoSEQ multiplex PCR, and TCRdb's table has in-frame clones only and misses some. The sample consists of 250,000 to 300,000 clones, just under 85% of them appearing once. The sequencing sample was made of PBMCs. Every receptor here comes from a woman aged 40 to 49 in good health and CMV-seropositive.

This chain connects TRBV29-1 to TRBJ2-6; 7 bases are a match to TRBD2. The V and J ends lost 6 bases and 2 bases, in that order; junction bases with no gene match: 4. The length of the CDR3 is 14 residues. From germline, CDR1 is SQVTM and CDR2 ANQGSEA. The CDR3 reads CSVEAGAGANVLTF. The CDR3 region has the DNA TGCAGCGTCGAGGCGGGAGCTGGGGCCAACGTCCTGACTTTC.

The chain uses TRBV9 and TRBJ2-1; 8 bases are a match to TRBD2. The CDR3 has 15 amino acids. J gave up 7 bases and V 3 bases, and 9 bases lay outside the gene matches. CDR1 and CDR2 (germline): SGDLS, YYNGEE. The CDR3 DNA reads TGTGCCAGCAGCGAAACTAGCGGACCGGGAAATGAGCAGTTCTTC. Its protein is CASSETSGPGNEQFF.

This rearrangement joins TRBV27 to TRBJ2-5; TRBD2 is a possible D gene (6 bases). This CDR3 is 14 amino acids long. The germline gives CDR1 MNHEY, CDR2 SMNVEV (reference sequence). Trimming stripped 3 bases from V and 4 bases from J, with 12 bases between. CDR3: CASSFSQGGETQYF. CDR3 bases: TGTGCCAGCAGTTTTTCCCAGGGAGGAGAGACCCAGTACTTC.

The V and J genes are TRBV6-5 and TRBJ2-7; 8 bases are shared with TRBD2. Looked up from germline, CDR1 is MNHEY and CDR2 is SVGAGI. The V and J ends lost 0 bases and 6 bases, in that order; junction bases with no gene match: 4. CDR3 length: 14 amino acids. The CDR3 nucleotides are TGTGCCAGCAGTTACTCGGGCGGGAGGTCCGAGCAGTACTTC. It yields the protein CASSYSGGRSEQYF.

This clone was counted a few times. This sequence joins TRBV5-1 and TRBJ2-5, with D tentatively TRBD1 (6 bases). The V and J ends lost 0 bases and 2 bases respectively, with 17 bases between them. CDR1 and CDR2 from the germline V gene are SGHRS and YFSETQ. The CDR3 runs 17 residues. The CDR3 DNA is TGCGCCAGCAGCTTGGCCCACAGCAGGGGTGGACAAGAGACCCAGTACTTC. Translated: CASSLAHSRGGQETQYF.

This rearrangement joins TRBV7-8 to TRBJ2-4, with unresolved D. Trimming cost V 5 bases and J 5 bases, with 13 bases left between them. The CDR3 totals 14 residues. CDR1 is SGHVS and CDR2 is FQNEAQ in the germline V gene. The CDR3 region is CASSTSTGQNIQYF. In DNA, the CDR3 is TGTGCCAGCAGCACCAGTACGGGTCAAAACATTCAGTACTTC.

The chain joins TRBV4-2 to TRBJ2-2, with TRBD2 matching over 8 bases. J gave up 5 bases and V 0 bases, and 11 bases lay outside the gene matches. CDR1 is LGHNA and CDR2 is YNFKEQ in the germline V gene. The length of the CDR3 is 18 residues. The CDR3 loop reads CASSQDRGSGISTGELFF. CDR3 sequence (DNA): TGTGCCAGCAGCCAAGATCGGGGTAGCGGGATTTCGACCGGGGAGCTGTTTTTT.

In regard to this clone: This sample also contains other DNA sequences that code for the same CDR3. This chain joins TRBV6-5 and TRBJ1-6, with 9 bases identical to TRBD1. The junction had 1 base not matched to a gene; V was cut back by 6 bases and J by 1 base. This CDR3 spans 15 amino acids. In germline, CDR1 is MNHEY, CDR2 SVGAGI. The chain's CDR3 is CASRTGGSYNSPLHF. As DNA, the CDR3 is TGTGCCAGCAGGACAGGGGGATCCTATAATTCACCCCTCCACTTT.

This chain uses TRBV7-9 with TRBJ2-4, with D maybe TRBD2 (6 bases). This CDR3 has 13 amino acids. V gave up 0 bases and J gave up 7 bases, with 7 bases separating them. Germline lookup yields CDR1 SEHNR and CDR2 FQNEAQ (reference sequence). This CDR3 reads CASSLARDNIQYF. The CDR3 region has the DNA TGTGCCAGCAGCTTAGCGCGGGATAACATTCAGTACTTC. The whole variable domain, filled in from reference TRBV7-9 and TRBJ2-4, reads DTGVSQNPRHKITKRGQNVTFRCDPISEHNRLYWYRQTLGQGPEFLTYFQNEAQLEKSRLLSDRFSAERPKGSFSTLEIQRTEQGDSAMYLCASSLARDNIQYFGAGTRLSVL.

The V and J genes are TRBV9 and TRBJ2-5; 14 positions agree with TRBD2. CDR1 SGDLS and CDR2 YYNGEE come from the germline V gene. The CDR3 is made up of 19 amino acids. V lost 4 bases, J lost 5 bases, and 16 bases stayed unmatched. CDR3 sequence reads: CASSPRGGTSGSWVETQYF. The DNA of the CDR3 is TGTGCCAGCAGCCCCAGGGGTGGGACTAGCGGGAGTTGGGTTGAGACCCAGTACTTC.

This rearrangement joins TRBV6-1 to TRBJ2-7; 7 nucleotides align to TRBD1. Trimming took 1 base from V and 4 from J; bases not matched to a gene: 4. Germline assignment: CDR1 MNHNS and CDR2 SASEGT. The length of the CDR3 is 14 residues. CDR3 sequence: CASSEVGQPYEQYF. CDR3 in DNA: TGTGCCAGCAGTGAAGTGGGACAGCCTTACGAGCAGTACTTC.

This sequence joins TRBV5-6 and TRBJ2-6; TRBD1 matches 9 bases. The CDR3 is made up of 16 amino acids. Per germline, CDR1 SGHDT and CDR2 YYEEEE. The J segment lost 4 bases and the V segment lost 4 bases, leaving 6 bases of the junction unmatched. The CDR3 DNA reads as TGTGCCAGCAGCACACAGGGGGCTAGGGGGGCCAACGTCCTGACTTTC. This sequence encodes CASSTQGARGANVLTF.

The genes are TRBV28 and TRBJ1-6, with 8 positions matching TRBD1. CDR3 length: 18 residues. CDR1 is MDHEN, CDR2 SYDVKM, per germline. V lost 5 bases and J lost 0; bases outside the gene matches: 9. The DNA of the CDR3 is TGTGCCAGCAGTCACCGGACAGGGACCAGCTCCTATAATTCACCCCTCCACTTT. Translated: CASSHRTGTSSYNSPLHF. Based on the CDR3 plus reference TRBV28 and TRBJ1-6, the full variable domain is DVKVTQSSRYLVKRTGEKVFLECVQDMDHENMFWYRQDPGLGLRLIYFSYDVKMKEKGDIPEGYSVSREKKERFSLILESASTNQTSMYLCASSHRTGTSSYNSPLHFGNGTRLTVT.

This clone was recorded a few times. The chain is built from TRBV30 and TRBJ2-7, with a weak D call TRBD2 (5 bases). This CDR3 contains 13 residues. The V end was cut by 3 bases, the J end by 3 bases, with 12 bases between. Germline lookup yields CDR1 GTSNPN and CDR2 SVGIG (reference sequence). CDR3 protein: CAWRTPGIYEQYF. CDR3 DNA: TGTGCCTGGAGAACCCCGGGAATCTACGAGCAGTACTTC.

To note about this clone: Other DNA sequences in the sample encode the same CDR3. V and J are TRBV5-8 and TRBJ1-1; 9 bases are shared with TRBD1. J was trimmed by 1 base and V by 5 bases; bases with no gene match: 0. The germline CDR1 and CDR2 sequences are SGHTS and YDEGEE. This CDR3 contains 13 residues. CDR3: CASRDRGNTEAFF. The DNA of the CDR3 is TGTGCCAGCAGGGACAGGGGGAACACTGAAGCTTTCTTT.

The J gene is TRBJ2-2, the V gene TRBV19, with D perhaps matching TRBD2 (7 bases). Trimming shortened V by 3 bases and J by 5 bases, and 19 bases separated the two germline ends. The CDR3 contains 17 residues. Looked up from germline, CDR1 is LNHDA and CDR2 is SQIVND (reference sequence). CDR3 bases: TGTGCCAGTAGTATTGGGAGCCCGGGGGGCCAGACCGGGGAGCTGTTTTTT. This gives the protein CASSIGSPGGQTGELFF. Supplemented by reference TRBV19 and TRBJ2-2, the full variable domain reads DGGITQSPKYLFRKEGQNVTLSCEQNLNHDAMYWYRQDPGQGLRLIYYSQIVNDFQKGDIAEGYSVSREKKESFPLTVTSAQKNPTAFYLCASSIGSPGGQTGELFFGEGSRLTVL.

The chain couples TRBV6-5 to TRBJ1-1; no reliable D call. V dropped 5 bases and J dropped 1 base, with 14 bases sitting between them. CDR3 length equals 15 residues. Germline V CDR1 and CDR2: MNHEY, SVGAGI. In nucleotides, the CDR3 is TGTGCCAGCAGTAATCAAGAGGGTCCGAACACTGAAGCTTTCTTT. Protein sequence: CASSNQEGPNTEAFF.

This rearrangement joins TRBV7-2 to TRBJ1-2; D remains unclear. Germline CDR1 reads SGHTA; CDR2 reads FQGNSA. The V end lost 2 bases, the J end lost 8 bases, and 12 bases lay between the germline ends. CDR3 length equals 13 residues. For the CDR3, the DNA is TGTGCCAGCAGCTTATCTCGCCGAGGAGGCTACACCTTC. This encodes CASSLSRRGGYTF.

The sample holds one count of this clone. The gene calls are TRBV25-1 and TRBJ1-3, with D hard to call. Germline V gene lookup returns CDR1 MGHDK and CDR2 SYGVNS. V shed 7 bases and J shed 7 bases, with 17 bases lying between them. This CDR3 has 14 amino acids. CDR3 DNA sequence: TGTGCCAGCACCGAATATTTTCGGGTCAACACCATATATTTT. It translates to CASTEYFRVNTIYF.

CDR3 protein: CARGGGNEQFF. The CDR3 DNA reads as TGTGCCAGGGGAGGGGGCAATGAGCAGTTCTTC. The V gene is TRBV7-9, the J gene TRBJ2-1; D may be TRBD2 (7 bases). The CDR3 runs to 11 residues. V was trimmed by 9 bases and J by 6 bases, leaving 9 bases between them. CDR1 SEHNR and CDR2 FQNEAQ come from the germline V gene (reference sequence).

The chain recombines TRBV27 with TRBJ2-7; possibly TRBD1 for D (5 bases). This CDR3 spans 12 amino acids. CDR1 MNHEY and CDR2 SMNVEV come from the germline V gene (reference sequence). V was trimmed by 10 bases and J by 3 bases, leaving 13 bases between them. The CDR3 sequence: CATRQNSYEQYF. The CDR3 DNA reads TGTGCCACCCGACAGAATAGCTACGAGCAGTACTTC.